Here is one T cell receptor (beta chain) with its context. Trimming stripped 8 bases from V and 3 bases from J, with 5 bases between. CDR3 length: 11 residues. Germline-derived CDR1 and CDR2 are ENHRY and SYGVKD. This sample stems from a study of graft-versus-host responses after intestinal transplantation. Sequencing used immunoSEQ multiplex PCR; TCRdb keeps in-frame clones, though not all of them. The data show some 15,000 clones, with 70% to 85% seen just once and around 3.9% held by the top ten. Graft material was processed, releasing intraepithelial and lamina propria lymphocytes. The receptor was derived from a human patient who received an intestinal transplant, so some T cells may come from the graft donor. The chain is built from TRBV10-3 and TRBJ1-3; D gene unclear. The sample in question was ileum tissue, obtained roughly 27 days after intestinal transplant. The CDR3, as DNA: TGTGCCATCTTTATTGGAAACACCATATATTTT. Translated: CAIFIGNTIYF.